This T cell receptor (beta chain) was sequenced in a study of beta chain features in type 1 diabetes. Overall study results and limits: Junctions at VDJ sites from type 1 diabetes patients had fewer insertions and more deletions. A moderate, significant TCRB CDR3 shortening appeared in type 1 diabetes across four CD4+ subsets.

Every bit of the isolated RNA underwent reverse transcription, so sequencing read expressed TCRB transcripts. Here immunoSEQ multiplex PCR was the method, and the copy in TCRdb shows in-frame clones only, minus some. The sample carries approximately 730,000 clones, 13% recorded once. CDR3 size: 16 residues. V lost 10 bases and J lost 3; bases outside the gene matches: 14. From germline, CDR1 is SEHNR and CDR2 FQNEAQ (reference sequence). Notes on this clone: Its antigen is as yet unknown.

Using CD45RO/CCR7/CD25/CD127/CD95/CD27, CD4+ naive, central memory, regulatory and stem cell-like memory cells were sorted. The chain couples TRBV7-9 to TRBJ1-1, with 10 bases that match TRBD1. The sequenced material came from naive CD4+ T cells from blood. This TCR derives from a man aged 18 to 30 with type 1 diabetes. CDR3 sequence (DNA): TGTGCCATCAGAGACAGGGGGCATTTTGTGGACACTGAAGCTTTCTTT. It yields the protein CAIRDRGHFVDTEAFF.